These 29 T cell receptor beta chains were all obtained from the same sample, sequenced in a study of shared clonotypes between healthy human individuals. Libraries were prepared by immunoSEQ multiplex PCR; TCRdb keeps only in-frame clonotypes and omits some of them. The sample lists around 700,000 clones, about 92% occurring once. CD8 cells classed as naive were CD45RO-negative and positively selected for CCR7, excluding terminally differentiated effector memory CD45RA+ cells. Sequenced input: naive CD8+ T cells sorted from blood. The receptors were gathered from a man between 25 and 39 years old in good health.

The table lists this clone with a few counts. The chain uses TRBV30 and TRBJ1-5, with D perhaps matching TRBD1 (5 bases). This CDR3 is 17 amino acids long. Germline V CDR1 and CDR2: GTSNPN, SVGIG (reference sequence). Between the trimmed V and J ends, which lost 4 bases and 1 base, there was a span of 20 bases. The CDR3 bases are TGTGCCTGGACAGAAGGGGTGGTCGGCTTAAGCAATCAGCCCCAGCATTTT. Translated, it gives CAWTEGVVGLSNQPQHF.

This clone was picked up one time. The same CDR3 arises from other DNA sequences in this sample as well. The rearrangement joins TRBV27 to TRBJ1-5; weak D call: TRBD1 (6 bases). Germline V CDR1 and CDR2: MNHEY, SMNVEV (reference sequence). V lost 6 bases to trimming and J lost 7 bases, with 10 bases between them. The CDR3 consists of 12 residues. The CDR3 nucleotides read TGTGCCAGCAGGACAGGTCTACAGCCCCAGCATTTT. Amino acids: CASRTGLQPQHF.

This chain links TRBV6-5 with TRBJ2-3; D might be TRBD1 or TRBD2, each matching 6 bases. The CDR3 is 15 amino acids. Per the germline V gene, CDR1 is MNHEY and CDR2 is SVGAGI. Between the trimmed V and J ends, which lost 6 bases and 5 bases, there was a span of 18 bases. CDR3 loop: CASRRQVGGRDTQYF. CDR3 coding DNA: TGTGCCAGCAGGAGACAGGTTGGGGGGCGAGATACGCAGTATTTT.

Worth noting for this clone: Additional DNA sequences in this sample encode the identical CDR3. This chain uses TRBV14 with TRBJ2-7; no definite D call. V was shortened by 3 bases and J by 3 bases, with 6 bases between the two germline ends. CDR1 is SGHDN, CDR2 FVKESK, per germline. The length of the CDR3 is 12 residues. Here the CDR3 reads CASSQMGYEQYF. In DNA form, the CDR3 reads TGTGCCAGCAGCCAGATGGGCTACGAGCAGTACTTC.

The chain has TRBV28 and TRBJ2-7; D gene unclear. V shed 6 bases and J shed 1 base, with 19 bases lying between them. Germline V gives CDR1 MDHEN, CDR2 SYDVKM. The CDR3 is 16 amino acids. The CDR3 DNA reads TGTGCCAGCAGCTCCAGACTCGCTCCCTTATCCTACGAGCAGTACTTC. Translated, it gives CASSSRLAPLSYEQYF. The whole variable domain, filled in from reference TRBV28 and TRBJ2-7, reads DVKVTQSSRYLVKRTGEKVFLECVQDMDHENMFWYRQDPGLGLRLIYFSYDVKMKEKGDIPEGYSVSREKKERFSLILESASTNQTSMYLCASSSRLAPLSYEQYFGPGTRLTVT.

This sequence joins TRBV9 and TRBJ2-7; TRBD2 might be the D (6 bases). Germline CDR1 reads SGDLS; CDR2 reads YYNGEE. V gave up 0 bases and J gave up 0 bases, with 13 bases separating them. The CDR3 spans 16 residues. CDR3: CASSVEGTYSSYEQYF. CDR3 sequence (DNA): TGTGCCAGCAGCGTAGAGGGGACTTATAGCTCCTACGAGCAGTACTTC.

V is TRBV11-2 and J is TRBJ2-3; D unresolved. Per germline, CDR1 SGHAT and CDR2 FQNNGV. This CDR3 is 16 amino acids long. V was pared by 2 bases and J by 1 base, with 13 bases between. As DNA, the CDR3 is TGTGCCAGCAGCTTATATCTAGTGGGTGGCACAGATACGCAGTATTTT. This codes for CASSLYLVGGTDTQYF.

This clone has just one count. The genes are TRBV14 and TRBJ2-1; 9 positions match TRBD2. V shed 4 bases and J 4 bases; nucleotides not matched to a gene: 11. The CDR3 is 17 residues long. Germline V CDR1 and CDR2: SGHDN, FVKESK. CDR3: CASSPYMGGRGYNEQFF. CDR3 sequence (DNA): TGTGCCAGCAGCCCCTATATGGGCGGGAGGGGTTACAATGAGCAGTTCTTC. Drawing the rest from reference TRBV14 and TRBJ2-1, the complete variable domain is EAGVTQFPSHSVIEKGQTVTLRCDPISGHDNLYWYRRVMGKEIKFLLHFVKESKQDESGMPNNRFLAERTGGTYSTLKVQPAELEDSGVYFCASSPYMGGRGYNEQFFGPGTRLTVL.

CDR3 nucleotides: TGTGCCAGCTCAGGGATTTGGACTAGCGGGATCAATGAGCAGTTCTTC. This gives the protein CASSGIWTSGINEQFF. The chain joins TRBV2 to TRBJ2-1, with TRBD2 matching 12 bases. CDR3 length: 16 amino acids. Germline V gene sequence: CDR1 SNHLY, CDR2 FYNNEI. V lost 8 bases, J lost 6 bases, and 11 bases stayed unmatched.

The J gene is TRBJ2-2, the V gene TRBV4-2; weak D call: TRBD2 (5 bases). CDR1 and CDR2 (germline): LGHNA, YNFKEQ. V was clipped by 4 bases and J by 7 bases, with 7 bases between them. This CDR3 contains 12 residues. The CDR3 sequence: CASSPEVGELFF. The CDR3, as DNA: TGTGCCAGCAGCCCGGAGGTCGGGGAGCTGTTTTTT.

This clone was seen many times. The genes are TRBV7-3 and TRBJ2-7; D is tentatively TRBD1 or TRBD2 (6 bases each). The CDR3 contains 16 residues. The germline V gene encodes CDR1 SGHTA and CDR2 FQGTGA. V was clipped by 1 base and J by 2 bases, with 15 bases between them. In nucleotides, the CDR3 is TGTGCCAGCAGCTTAAGTCCGGGGGCGAGTCCCTACGAGCAGTACTTC. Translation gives CASSLSPGASPYEQYF.

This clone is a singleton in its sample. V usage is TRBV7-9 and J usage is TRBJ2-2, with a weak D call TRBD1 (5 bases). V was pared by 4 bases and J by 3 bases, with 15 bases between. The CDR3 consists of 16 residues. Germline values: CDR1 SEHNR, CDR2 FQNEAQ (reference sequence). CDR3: CASSSFFRDDTGELFF. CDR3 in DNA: TGTGCCAGCAGCTCCTTTTTCAGGGATGACACCGGGGAGCTGTTTTTT.

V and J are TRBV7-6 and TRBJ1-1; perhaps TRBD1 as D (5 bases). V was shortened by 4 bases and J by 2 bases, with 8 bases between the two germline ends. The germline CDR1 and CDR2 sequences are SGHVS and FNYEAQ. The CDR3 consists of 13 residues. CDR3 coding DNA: TGTGCCAGCAGCTACGACAGTAACACTGAAGCTTTCTTT. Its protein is CASSYDSNTEAFF.

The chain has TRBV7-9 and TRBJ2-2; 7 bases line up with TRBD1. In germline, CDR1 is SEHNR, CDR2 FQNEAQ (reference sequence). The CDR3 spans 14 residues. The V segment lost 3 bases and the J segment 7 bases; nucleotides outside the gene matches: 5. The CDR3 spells CASSFSSGGGELFF. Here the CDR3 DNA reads TGTGCCAGCAGCTTCTCTTCAGGGGGCGGGGAGCTGTTTTTT.

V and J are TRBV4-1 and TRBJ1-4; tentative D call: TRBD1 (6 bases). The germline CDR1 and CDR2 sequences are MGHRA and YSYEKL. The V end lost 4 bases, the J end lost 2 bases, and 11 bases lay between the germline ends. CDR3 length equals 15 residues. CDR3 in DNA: TGCGCCAGCAGCCCCCGGACAGCGACTAATGAAAAACTGTTTTTT. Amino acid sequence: CASSPRTATNEKLFF.

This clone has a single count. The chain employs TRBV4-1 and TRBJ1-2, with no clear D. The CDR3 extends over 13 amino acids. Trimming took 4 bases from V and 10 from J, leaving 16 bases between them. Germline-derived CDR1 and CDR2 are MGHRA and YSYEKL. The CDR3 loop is CASSRNEAGSYTF. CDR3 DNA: TGCGCCAGCAGCCGCAACGAGGCAGGCTCCTACACCTTC.

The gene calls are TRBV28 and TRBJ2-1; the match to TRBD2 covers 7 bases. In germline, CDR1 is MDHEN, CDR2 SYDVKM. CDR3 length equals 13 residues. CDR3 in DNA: TGTGCAGCCGCCCTAGCGGCCCTCGGTGAGCAGTTCTTC. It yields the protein CAAALAALGEQFF.

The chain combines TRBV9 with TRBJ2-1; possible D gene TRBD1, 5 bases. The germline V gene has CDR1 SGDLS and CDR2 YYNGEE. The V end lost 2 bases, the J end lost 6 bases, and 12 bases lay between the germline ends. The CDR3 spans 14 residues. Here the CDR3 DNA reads TGTGCCAGCAGCGTTTTTAGGGGTGGCAATGAGCAGTTCTTC. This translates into CASSVFRGGNEQFF.

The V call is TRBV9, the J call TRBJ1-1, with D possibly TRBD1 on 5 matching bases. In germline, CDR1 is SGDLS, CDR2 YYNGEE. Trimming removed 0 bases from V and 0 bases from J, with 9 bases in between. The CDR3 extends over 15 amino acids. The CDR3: CASSVVQDVNTEAFF. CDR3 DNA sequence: TGTGCCAGCAGCGTAGTACAGGACGTGAACACTGAAGCTTTCTTT.

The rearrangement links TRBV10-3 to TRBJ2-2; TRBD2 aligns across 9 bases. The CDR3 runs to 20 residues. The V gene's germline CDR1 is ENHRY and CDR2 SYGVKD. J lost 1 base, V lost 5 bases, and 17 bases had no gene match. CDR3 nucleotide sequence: TGTGCCATCAGTCCACGTTCGCTTAGCGGGGGAGGGAAGAACACCGGGGAGCTGTTTTTT. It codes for CAISPRSLSGGGKNTGELFF.

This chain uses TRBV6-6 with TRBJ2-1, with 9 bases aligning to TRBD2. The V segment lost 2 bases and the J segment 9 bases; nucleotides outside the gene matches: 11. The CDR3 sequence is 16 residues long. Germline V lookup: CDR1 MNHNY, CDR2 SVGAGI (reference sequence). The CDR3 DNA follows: TGTGCCAGCAGTTACGTCTCTAGCGGGAATCTTGGTGAGCAGTTCTTC. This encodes CASSYVSSGNLGEQFF.

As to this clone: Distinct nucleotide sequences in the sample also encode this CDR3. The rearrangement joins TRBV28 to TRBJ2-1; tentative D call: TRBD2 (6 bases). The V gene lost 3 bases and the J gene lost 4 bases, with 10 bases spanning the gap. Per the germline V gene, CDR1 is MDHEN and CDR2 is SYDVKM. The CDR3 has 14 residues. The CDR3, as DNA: TGTGCCAGCAGTTTTCCCGGACTATACAATGAGCAGTTCTTC. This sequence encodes CASSFPGLYNEQFF.

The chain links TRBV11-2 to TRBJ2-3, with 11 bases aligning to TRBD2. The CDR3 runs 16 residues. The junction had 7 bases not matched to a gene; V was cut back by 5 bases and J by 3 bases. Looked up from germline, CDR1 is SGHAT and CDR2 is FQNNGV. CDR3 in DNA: TGTGCCAGCAGCACAATAGCGGGAGGGGGGACAGATACGCAGTATTTT. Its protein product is CASSTIAGGGTDTQYF.

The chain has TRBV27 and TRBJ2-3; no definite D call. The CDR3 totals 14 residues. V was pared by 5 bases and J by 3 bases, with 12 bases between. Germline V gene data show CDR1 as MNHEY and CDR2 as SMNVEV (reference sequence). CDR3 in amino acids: CASSPNPRTDTQYF. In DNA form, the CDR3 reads TGTGCCAGCAGTCCAAACCCCAGGACAGATACGCAGTATTTT.

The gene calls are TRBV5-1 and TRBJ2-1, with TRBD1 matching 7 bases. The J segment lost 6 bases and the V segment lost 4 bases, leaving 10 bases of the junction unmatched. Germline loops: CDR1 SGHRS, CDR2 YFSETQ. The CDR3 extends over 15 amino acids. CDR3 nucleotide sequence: TGCGCCAGCAGCACAGGGACAGCGTTTGGCAATGAGCAGTTCTTC. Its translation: CASSTGTAFGNEQFF.

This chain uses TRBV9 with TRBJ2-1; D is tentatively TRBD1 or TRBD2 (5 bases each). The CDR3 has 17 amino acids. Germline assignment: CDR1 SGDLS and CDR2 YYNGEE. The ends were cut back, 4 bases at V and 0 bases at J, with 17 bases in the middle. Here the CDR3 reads CASSHPGSQGSYNEQFF. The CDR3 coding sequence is TGTGCCAGCAGCCACCCTGGGAGTCAGGGCTCCTACAATGAGCAGTTCTTC.

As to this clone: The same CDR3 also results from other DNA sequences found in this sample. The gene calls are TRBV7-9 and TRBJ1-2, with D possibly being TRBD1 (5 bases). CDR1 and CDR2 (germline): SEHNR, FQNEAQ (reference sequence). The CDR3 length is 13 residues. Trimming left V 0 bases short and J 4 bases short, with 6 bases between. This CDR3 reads CASSLAQGYGYTF. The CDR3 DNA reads TGTGCCAGCAGCTTAGCGCAGGGCTATGGCTACACCTTC.

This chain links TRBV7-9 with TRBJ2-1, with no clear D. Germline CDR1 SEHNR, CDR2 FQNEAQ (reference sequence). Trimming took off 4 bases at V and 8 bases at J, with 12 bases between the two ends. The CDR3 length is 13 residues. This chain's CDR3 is CASSSVNLDEQFF. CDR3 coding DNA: TGTGCCAGCAGCTCGGTGAATCTTGATGAGCAGTTCTTC.

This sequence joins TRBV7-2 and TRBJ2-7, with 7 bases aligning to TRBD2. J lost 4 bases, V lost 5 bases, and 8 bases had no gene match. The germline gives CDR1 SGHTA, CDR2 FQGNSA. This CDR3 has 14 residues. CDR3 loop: CASSPPGLSYEQYF. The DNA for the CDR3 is TGTGCCAGCAGCCCACCGGGACTATCGTACGAGCAGTACTTC.